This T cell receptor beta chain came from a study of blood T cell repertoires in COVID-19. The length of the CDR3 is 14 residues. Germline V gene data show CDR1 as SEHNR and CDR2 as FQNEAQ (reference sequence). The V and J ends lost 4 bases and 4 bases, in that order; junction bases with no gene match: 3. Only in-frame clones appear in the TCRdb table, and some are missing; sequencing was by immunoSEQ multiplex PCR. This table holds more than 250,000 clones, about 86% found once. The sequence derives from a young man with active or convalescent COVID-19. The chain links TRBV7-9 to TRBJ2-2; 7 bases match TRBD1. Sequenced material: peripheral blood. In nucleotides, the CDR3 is TGTGCCAGCAGCTGGGGACAGATCACCGGGGAGCTGTTTTTT. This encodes CASSWGQITGELFF.